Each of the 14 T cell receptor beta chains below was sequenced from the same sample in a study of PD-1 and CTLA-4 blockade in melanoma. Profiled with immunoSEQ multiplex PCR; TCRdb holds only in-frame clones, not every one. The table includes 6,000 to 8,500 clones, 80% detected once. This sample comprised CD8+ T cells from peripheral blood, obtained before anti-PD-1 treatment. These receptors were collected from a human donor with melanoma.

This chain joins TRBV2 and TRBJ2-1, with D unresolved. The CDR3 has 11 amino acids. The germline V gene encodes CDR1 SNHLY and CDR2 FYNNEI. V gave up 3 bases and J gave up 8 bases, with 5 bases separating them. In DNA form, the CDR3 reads TGTGCCAGCAGTGATGGGGATGAGCAGTTCTTC. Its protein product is CASSDGDEQFF.

Here the CDR3 reads CASIGLNYNEQFF. The DNA of the CDR3 is TGCGCCAGCATCGGGCTAAATTACAATGAGCAGTTCTTC. The chain links TRBV5-1 to TRBJ2-1; D is undetermined. Germline lookup yields CDR1 SGHRS and CDR2 YFSETQ. V lost 6 bases and J lost 4, with 11 bases in between. CDR3 length: 13 residues.

The CDR3 is CASSIQGLKTEAFF. CDR3 DNA sequence: TGTGCCAGTAGTATTCAGGGATTAAAGACTGAAGCTTTCTTT. The chain links TRBV19 to TRBJ1-1, with D tentatively TRBD1 (5 bases). V was cut by 3 bases and J by 5 bases, with 13 bases left in between. Germline V gene sequence: CDR1 LNHDA, CDR2 SQIVND (reference sequence). The CDR3 is 14 amino acids. Supplemented by reference TRBV19 and TRBJ1-1, the full variable domain reads DGGITQSPKYLFRKEGQNVTLSCEQNLNHDAMYWYRQDPGQGLRLIYYSQIVNDFQKGDIAEGYSVSREKKESFPLTVTSAQKNPTAFYLCASSIQGLKTEAFFGQGTRLTVV.

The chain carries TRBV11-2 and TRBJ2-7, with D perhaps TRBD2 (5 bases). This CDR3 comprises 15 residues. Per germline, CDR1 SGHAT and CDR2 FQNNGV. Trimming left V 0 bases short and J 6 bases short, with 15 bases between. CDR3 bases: TGTGCCAGCAGCTTAGATCGTACACTAGGGTTCGAGCAGTACTTC. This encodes CASSLDRTLGFEQYF. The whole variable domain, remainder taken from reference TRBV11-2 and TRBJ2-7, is EAGVAQSPRYKIIEKRQSVAFWCNPISGHATLYWYQQILGQGPKLLIQFQNNGVVDDSQLPKDRFSAERLKGVDSTLKIQPAKLEDSAVYLCASSLDRTLGFEQYFGPGTRLTVT.

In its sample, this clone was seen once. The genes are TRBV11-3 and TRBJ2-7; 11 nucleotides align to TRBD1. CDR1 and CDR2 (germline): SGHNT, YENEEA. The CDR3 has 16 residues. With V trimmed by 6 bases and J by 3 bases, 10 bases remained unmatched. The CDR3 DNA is TGTGCCAGCAGTTATCCTCCCGGGACAGGGGGCTACGAGCAGTACTTC. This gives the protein CASSYPPGTGGYEQYF.

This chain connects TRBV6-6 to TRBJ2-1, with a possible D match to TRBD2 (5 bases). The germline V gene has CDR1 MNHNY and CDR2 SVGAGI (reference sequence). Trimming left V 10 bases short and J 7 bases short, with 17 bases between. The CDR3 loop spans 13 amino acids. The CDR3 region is CATGMSLGNEQFF. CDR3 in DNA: TGTGCCACCGGGATGAGTCTCGGGAATGAGCAGTTCTTC.

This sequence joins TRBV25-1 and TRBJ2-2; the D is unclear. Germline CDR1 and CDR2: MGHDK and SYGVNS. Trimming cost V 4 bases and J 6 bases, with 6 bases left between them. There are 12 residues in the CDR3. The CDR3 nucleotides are TGTGCCAGCAGTGCCGGCCCCGGGGAGCTGTTTTTT. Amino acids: CASSAGPGELFF.

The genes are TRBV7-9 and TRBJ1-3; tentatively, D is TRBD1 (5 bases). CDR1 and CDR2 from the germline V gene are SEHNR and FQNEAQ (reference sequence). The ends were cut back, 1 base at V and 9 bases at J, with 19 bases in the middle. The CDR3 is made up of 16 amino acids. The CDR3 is CASSLGGSGGKVTIYF. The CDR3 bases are TGTGCCAGCAGCTTAGGCGGCTCGGGGGGGAAGGTCACCATATATTTT.

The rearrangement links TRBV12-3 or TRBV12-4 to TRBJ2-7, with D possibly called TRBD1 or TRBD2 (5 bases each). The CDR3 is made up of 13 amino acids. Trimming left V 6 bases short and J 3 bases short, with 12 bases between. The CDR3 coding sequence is TGTGCCAGCAGCCCGGGGCTAATCTACGAGCAGTACTTC. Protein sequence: CASSPGLIYEQYF.

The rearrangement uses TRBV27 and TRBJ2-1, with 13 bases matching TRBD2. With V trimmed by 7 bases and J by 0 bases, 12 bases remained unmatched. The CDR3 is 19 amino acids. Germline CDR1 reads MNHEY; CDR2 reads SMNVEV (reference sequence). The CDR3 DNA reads TGTGCCAGCACAGGGACTAGCGGGATTAGTTGGGGCTCCTACAATGAGCAGTTCTTC. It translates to CASTGTSGISWGSYNEQFF.

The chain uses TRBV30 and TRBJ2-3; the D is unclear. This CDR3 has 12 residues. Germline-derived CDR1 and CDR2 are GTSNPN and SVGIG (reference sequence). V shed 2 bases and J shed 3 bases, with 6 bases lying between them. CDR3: CAWSFTTDTQYF. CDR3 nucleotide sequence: TGTGCCTGGAGTTTCACTACAGATACGCAGTATTTT.

CDR3 residues: CASSLAPGDTEAFF. The CDR3 coding sequence is TGTGCCAGCAGCTTGGCTCCGGGGGACACTGAAGCTTTCTTT. This rearrangement joins TRBV5-6 to TRBJ1-1, with TRBD1 as a possible D gene (5 bases). Germline V gene sequence: CDR1 SGHDT, CDR2 YYEEEE. Between the trimmed V and J ends, which lost 0 bases and 3 bases, there was a span of 9 bases. This CDR3 spans 14 amino acids.

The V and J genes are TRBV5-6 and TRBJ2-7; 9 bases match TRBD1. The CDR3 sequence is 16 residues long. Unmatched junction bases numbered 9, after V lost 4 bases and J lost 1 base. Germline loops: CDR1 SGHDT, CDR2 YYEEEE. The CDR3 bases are TGTGCCAGCAGCCCCGGGGGACAGGGATTGTCCTACGAGCAGTACTTC. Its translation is CASSPGGQGLSYEQYF. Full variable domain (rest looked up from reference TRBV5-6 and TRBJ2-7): DAGVTQSPTHLIKTRGQQVTLRCSPKSGHDTVSWYQQALGQGPQFIFQYYEEEERQRGNFPDRFSGHQFPNYSSELNVNALLLGDSALYLCASSPGGQGLSYEQYFGPGTRLTVT.

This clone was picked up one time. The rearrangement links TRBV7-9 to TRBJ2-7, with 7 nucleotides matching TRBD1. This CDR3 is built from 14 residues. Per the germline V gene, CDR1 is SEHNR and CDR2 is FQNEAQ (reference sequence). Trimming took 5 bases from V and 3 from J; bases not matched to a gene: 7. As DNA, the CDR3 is TGTGCCAGCAGCGCAGGGGGTCAGCTCTACGAGCAGTACTTC. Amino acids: CASSAGGQLYEQYF.